This record looks at one TCR beta chain sequence and its context. This specimen belongs to a study of blood T cell repertoires in COVID-19. Turning to the study itself: Collection of acute and convalescent COVID-19 samples took place in the United States, Italy and Spain. PBMCs, B-cell-depleted T cells, or T cells were the source of the cDNA or gDNA that made up the material.

V lost 6 bases and J lost 3, with 11 bases in between. Germline assignment: CDR1 SQVTM and CDR2 ANQGSEA. The CDR3 is 12 residues long. Here immunoSEQ multiplex PCR was the method, and the copy in TCRdb shows in-frame clones only, minus some. Of more than 250,000 clones in the sample, 80% to 90% were seen once. Individuals aged roughly 18 to 100 years were recruited from approximately 22 US areas. Clinical histories supplied by participants themselves formed the basis of cohort assignment. Sequenced sample: PBMCs or T cells enriched from blood (not recorded which). The chain employs TRBV29-1 and TRBJ1-1; D gene ambiguous. This TCR was recovered from a young man who had recovered from COVID-19. CDR3 protein: CSVGGPYTEAFF. CDR3 DNA: TGCAGCGTCGGAGGCCCTTACACTGAAGCTTTCTTT. The complete variable domain, with remaining parts taken from reference TRBV29-1 and TRBJ1-1, reads SAVISQKPSRDICQRGTSLTIQCQVDSQVTMMFWYRQQPGQSLTLIATANQGSEATYESGFVIDKFPISRPNLTFSTLTVSNMSPEDSSIYLCSVGGPYTEAFFGQGTRLTVV.